A single sample gave rise to the 28 T cell receptor beta chains below, sequenced in a study of T cell clonality in common variable immunodeficiency. Clones were read by immunoSEQ multiplex PCR, and TCRdb kept only the in-frame ones, dropping some. The sample has roughly 60,000 clones, none seen only once. The sequencing sample was made of peripheral blood mononuclear cells. All receptors derive from a person aged 18 to 75 in good health.

A note on this clone: The read falls 3 residues short of the CDR3 end, and the missing part is taken from the germline J gene. V usage is TRBV7-9 and J usage is TRBJ1-3; D unclear. The CDR3 totals 15 residues. CDR1 SEHNR and CDR2 FQNEAQ come from the germline V gene (reference sequence). Trimming stripped 5 bases from V and 4 bases from J, with 15 bases between. The CDR3 DNA, read in part, is TGTGCCAGCAGCCCTCAGTCCTTGAGGGGAAACACC. Translated: CASSPQSLRGNT. The full CDR3 reads CASSPQSLRGNTIYF.

This clone was detected ten times or more. The CDR3 end is not reached by the read, which stops 3 residues before it; the germline J gene fills it in. The J gene is TRBJ2-3, the V gene TRBV7-2, with TRBD1 matching 8 bases. Germline V gene lookup returns CDR1 SGHTA and CDR2 FQGNSA. The CDR3 covers 15 residues. Losses at the gene ends were 5 bases for V and 4 bases for J; bases not matched to a gene: 8. CDR3 amino acids: CASSKQQGVADTQYF. The sequenced part of the CDR3 DNA is TGTGCCAGCAGCAAACAACAGGGGGTGGCAGATACG.

This clone was seen repeatedly, ten times or more. The sequenced fragment ends 3 residues before the CDR3 boundary, so the rest is inferred from the germline J gene. The chain couples TRBV19 to TRBJ2-3; 7 nucleotides align to TRBD2. CDR1 is LNHDA and CDR2 is SQIVND in the germline V gene (reference sequence). The V segment lost 3 bases and the J segment 0 bases; nucleotides outside the gene matches: 6. The CDR3 extends over 16 amino acids. The CDR3 loop reads CASSMGLAVSTDTQYF. The DNA read from the CDR3 is TGTGCCAGTAGTATGGGGCTAGCGGTCAGCACAGATACG.

Ten or more counts support this clone. With the read ending 3 residues before the CDR3 end, the germline J gene is used to fill in that end. The chain links TRBV5-1 to TRBJ2-1; TRBD2 aligns across 13 bases. The CDR3 sequence is 16 residues long. Germline assignment: CDR1 SGHRS and CDR2 YFSETQ. V was clipped by 3 bases and J by 9 bases; unmatched bases: 9. Partial CDR3 DNA: TGCGCCAGCAGCTCCGAGGGACTAGCGGGGAGACCTGAG. Encoded protein: CASSSEGLAGRPE. The full CDR3 sequence reads CASSSEGLAGRPEQFF.

This clone was counted at least ten times. The read is 3 residues too short to cover the CDR3 end, so that end is filled in from the germline J gene. The chain carries TRBV6-1 and TRBJ2-4, with TRBD2 matching 9 bases. The CDR3 runs to 15 residues. The germline V gene has CDR1 MNHNS and CDR2 SASEGT. Losses at the gene ends were 4 bases for V and 8 bases for J; bases not matched to a gene: 9. The CDR3 region is CASSALGLANDIQYF. CDR3 bases read: TGTGCCAGCAGTGCCCTGGGACTAGCTAATGACATT.

This clone was seen repeatedly, ten times or more. The CDR3 end falls 3 residues outside the read, so it is completed with the germline J gene. The J gene is TRBJ1-1, the V gene TRBV6-2 or TRBV6-3; weak D call: TRBD1 (6 bases). The CDR3 totals 12 residues. CDR1 is MNHEY, CDR2 SVGEGT, per germline. CDR3 region: CASIRFPGAAFF. The DNA read from the CDR3 is TGTGCCAGCATTCGGTTTCCAGGGGCA.

This clone has at least ten counts. The junction departs from germline at one end; a sequencing error may be responsible. The read ends 3 residues shy of where the CDR3 ends; the end is completed using the germline J gene. The rearrangement joins TRBV4-2 to TRBJ2-7, with D perhaps matching TRBD1 (6 bases). The CDR3 consists of 15 residues. CDR1 is LGHNA and CDR2 is YNFKEQ in the germline V gene. The DNA read from the CDR3 is TGCGCCAGCAGCCCAGGACAGTCGATCTTGCACGAG. Translation: CASSPGQSILHE. Given in full, the CDR3 is CASSPGQSILHEQYF.

This clone was observed at least ten times. Read sequence stops 3 residues before the CDR3 end, and the germline J gene provides the missing end. V usage is TRBV28 and J usage is TRBJ2-7, with 14 nucleotides matching TRBD2. Germline V CDR1 and CDR2: MDHEN, SYDVKM. There are 16 residues in the CDR3. The V and J ends lost 4 bases and 3 bases, in that order; junction bases with no gene match: 5. CDR3: CASSSAGTSGSYEQYF. The covered CDR3 bases are TGTGCCAGCAGTTCCGCCGGGACTAGCGGGAGCTACGAG.

This clone was seen a handful of times. The read ends 3 residues early relative to the CDR3; the germline J gene fills the gap. The chain couples TRBV11-2 to TRBJ2-1; tentatively, D is TRBD1 (6 bases). Per germline, CDR1 SGHAT and CDR2 FQNNGV. V was shortened by 1 base and J by 9 bases, with 16 bases between the two germline ends. The CDR3 consists of 15 residues. CDR3 residues: CASSLGARGRTEQFF. CDR3 bases read: TGTGCCAGCAGCTTAGGTGCCAGGGGCCGTACTGAG.

This clone was observed many times. The read finishes 3 residues shy of the CDR3 end, and the germline J gene is used to complete it. The chain carries TRBV5-1 and TRBJ2-5, with 9 bases lining up with TRBD1. J was trimmed by 1 base and V by 6 bases; bases with no gene match: 7. This CDR3 comprises 15 residues. Looked up from germline, CDR1 is SGHRS and CDR2 is YFSETQ. CDR3 sequence: CASNSGQGPQETQYF. The CDR3 bases that were read are TGCGCCAGCAACTCGGGACAGGGTCCCCAAGAGACC.

This clone showed up many times. The sequenced fragment ends 3 residues before the CDR3 boundary, so the rest is inferred from the germline J gene. This sequence joins TRBV2 and TRBJ2-3, with D uncertain. V lost 0 bases to trimming and J lost 0 bases, with 13 bases between them. The CDR3 is 17 amino acids. Germline values: CDR1 SNHLY, CDR2 FYNNEI. The CDR3 reads CASSEAADSLSTDTQYF. CDR3 DNA (partial): TGTGCCAGCAGTGAAGCGGCCGACTCGTTAAGCACAGATACG.

This clone has ten or more counts. The read comes to an end 3 residues before the CDR3 does, leaving the germline J gene to fill in the end. J is TRBJ1-1 and V is TRBV20-1, with 12 bases fitting TRBD1. The CDR3 has 14 residues. Germline CDR1 is DFQATT and CDR2 is SNEGSKA (reference sequence). CDR3 DNA, as far as it was read: TGCAGTGCTCGGTCCGGGACAGGGGGCCTAGGA. Translation gives CSARSGTGGLG. The whole CDR3 region reads CSARSGTGGLGAFF.

Ten or more counts support this clone. The CDR3 end is not reached by the read, which stops 3 residues before it; the germline J gene fills it in. This chain uses TRBV5-4 with TRBJ2-5, with D perhaps matching TRBD1 (6 bases). CDR1 SGHNT and CDR2 YYREEE come from the germline V gene (reference sequence). V was shortened by 4 bases and J by 4 bases, with 11 bases between the two germline ends. The CDR3 contains 13 residues. CDR3 sequence reads: CASSPQGRETQYF. The sequenced CDR3 bases are TGTGCCAGCAGCCCACAGGGAAGAGAGACC.

This clone was seen repeatedly, ten times or more. The read halts 3 residues ahead of the CDR3 end, with the missing end drawn from the germline J gene. The V call is TRBV19, the J call TRBJ1-4; weak D call: TRBD1 (6 bases). The germline V gene encodes CDR1 LNHDA and CDR2 SQIVND (reference sequence). V dropped 5 bases and J dropped 7 bases, with 14 bases sitting between them. This CDR3 is built from 14 residues. Here the CDR3 reads CASSLWTAGEKLFF. CDR3 DNA, as far as it was read: TGTGCCAGTAGTCTGTGGACAGCAGGTGAAAAA.

This clone was seen at least ten times. The CDR3 end falls 3 residues outside the read, so it is completed with the germline J gene. The J gene is TRBJ1-2, the V gene TRBV5-4; D is perhaps TRBD1 (6 bases). Germline V lookup: CDR1 SGHNT, CDR2 YYREEE (reference sequence). CDR3 size: 15 residues. V lost 3 bases, J lost 4 bases, and 16 bases lay in between. The CDR3 is CASSSTQGWPYGYTF. Partial CDR3 DNA: TGTGCCAGCAGCTCGACACAGGGATGGCCCTATGGC.

This clone was counted many times. The read ends 3 residues shy of where the CDR3 ends; the end is completed using the germline J gene. V usage is TRBV6-1 and J usage is TRBJ2-4; D might be TRBD1 (6 bases). V lost 2 bases, J lost 0 bases, and 17 bases lay in between. Per germline, CDR1 MNHNS and CDR2 SASEGT. The CDR3 extends over 18 amino acids. CDR3 bases read: TGTGCCAGCAGTGAATCAGTTCTCGGGACACTAGCCAAAAACATT. Amino acid sequence: CASSESVLGTLAKNI. The whole CDR3 sequence is CASSESVLGTLAKNIQYF.

This clone was seen at least ten times. The read is 3 residues too short to cover the CDR3 end, so that end is filled in from the germline J gene. V and J are TRBV6-1 and TRBJ2-7; 9 bases match TRBD1. CDR1 and CDR2 (germline): MNHNS, SASEGT. V lost 3 bases and J lost 2; bases outside the gene matches: 5. The CDR3 is 15 residues long. The sequenced part of the CDR3 DNA is TGTGCCAGCAGTGATAGGACAGGGGATCCCTACGAG. Amino acid sequence: CASSDRTGDPYE. The entire CDR3 is CASSDRTGDPYEQYF.

There are many counts of this clone. The CDR3 is cut off 3 residues early in the read; its end comes from the germline J gene. The genes are TRBV20-1 and TRBJ2-7; tentative D call: TRBD1 (6 bases). Per the germline V gene, CDR1 is DFQATT and CDR2 is SNEGSKA (reference sequence). The CDR3 has 12 amino acids. Partial CDR3 DNA: TGCAGGGCGCAGGGGTCCTCCTACGAG. Translation gives CRAQGSSYE. The entire CDR3 reads CRAQGSSYEQYF.

This clone was detected ten times or more. The read falls 3 residues short of the CDR3 end, and the missing part is taken from the germline J gene. The chain couples TRBV4-1 to TRBJ1-3, with D perhaps TRBD1 (6 bases). The CDR3 spans 16 residues. The germline V and J ends were trimmed by 1 base and 4 bases, with 14 bases remaining between them. The V gene's germline CDR1 is MGHRA and CDR2 YSYEKL. The CDR3 loop is CASSQGYRAGGNTIYF. The DNA read from the CDR3 is TGCGCCAGCAGCCAAGGGTACAGGGCGGGAGGAAACACC.

This clone was picked up a small number of times. The read falls 3 residues short of the CDR3 end, and the missing part is taken from the germline J gene. This chain uses TRBV30 with TRBJ1-2; the match to TRBD1 covers 7 bases. Germline-derived CDR1 and CDR2 are GTSNPN and SVGIG (reference sequence). CDR3 length: 14 amino acids. The sequenced part of the CDR3 DNA is TGTGCCTGGAGCAACAGGGGAGGGGGAGATACC. Translated, it gives CAWSNRGGGDT. The full CDR3 sequence reads CAWSNRGGGDTYTF.

At least ten counts were recorded for this clone. With the read ending 3 residues before the CDR3 end, the germline J gene is used to fill in that end. The chain couples TRBV5-4 to TRBJ2-1, with 8 nucleotides matching TRBD2. The ends lost 3 bases at V and 0 bases at J; junction bases unmatched: 5. Germline V gives CDR1 SGHNT, CDR2 YYREEE (reference sequence). The CDR3 is 16 amino acids. CDR3 sequence: CASSSLSGSSYNEQFF. The DNA read from the CDR3 is TGTGCCAGCAGCTCCCTCAGCGGGAGCTCCTACAATGAG.

This clone was seen repeatedly, ten times or more. The read halts 3 residues ahead of the CDR3 end, with the missing end drawn from the germline J gene. The chain carries TRBV12-3 or TRBV12-4 and TRBJ2-1, with a possible D match to TRBD1 (6 bases). V lost 6 bases to trimming and J lost 0 bases, with 12 bases between them. The CDR3 extends over 15 amino acids. The sequenced part of the CDR3 DNA is TGTGCCAGCAGCCTGGACAGAAGCTCCTACAATGAG. Protein: CASSLDRSSYNE. The whole CDR3 region reads CASSLDRSSYNEQFF.

In this sample, this clone turned up many times. The read terminates 3 residues before the CDR3 end, so the remaining end is supplied by the germline J gene. The chain carries TRBV6-1 and TRBJ2-1, with 10 bases identical to TRBD2. This CDR3 contains 17 residues. Germline trimming cut 1 base from V and 4 bases from J; bases unmatched to any gene: 7. The germline gives CDR1 MNHNS, CDR2 SASEGT. This chain's CDR3 is CASSEGATSGAYNEQFF. The DNA read from the CDR3 is TGTGCCAGCAGTGAAGGGGCCACTAGCGGGGCATACAATGAG.

This clone has ten or more counts. The CDR3 end lies 3 residues beyond the end of the read and is filled in from the germline J gene. The rearrangement links TRBV7-3 to TRBJ1-1, with a weak D call TRBD1 (5 bases). V lost 0 bases, J lost 0 bases, and 5 bases lay in between. CDR1 SGHTA and CDR2 FQGTGA come from the germline V gene. The CDR3 extends over 14 amino acids. The CDR3 protein is CASSLTGVNTEAFF. Incomplete CDR3 DNA: TGTGCCAGCAGCTTAACAGGGGTGAACACTGAA.

This clone showed up many times. The missing CDR3 end, 3 residues past where the read stops, is filled in from the germline J gene. The rearrangement links TRBV29-1 to TRBJ2-5, with 11 bases fitting TRBD2. CDR1 and CDR2 (germline): SQVTM, ANQGSEA. Trimming removed 6 bases from V and 0 bases from J; junction bases left unmatched: 3. The CDR3 extends over 14 amino acids. CDR3 protein: CSVATSGDQETQYF. CDR3 DNA, as far as it was read: TGCAGCGTCGCGACTAGCGGGGACCAAGAGACC.

Many counts were recorded for this clone. The read gets to within 3 residues of the CDR3 end, and the germline J gene fills in the rest. The chain employs TRBV20-1 and TRBJ1-1, with D unresolved. Trimming removed 3 bases from V and 0 bases from J, with 23 bases in between. Germline loops: CDR1 DFQATT, CDR2 SNEGSKA (reference sequence). The CDR3 totals 18 residues. This CDR3 reads CSASFDADLLSMNTEAFF. The covered CDR3 bases are TGCAGTGCTAGCTTTGACGCGGACTTACTCTCTATGAACACTGAA.

This clone was detected ten times or more. Sequencing ends 3 residues short of the CDR3 end; the germline J gene provides the rest. This chain connects TRBV20-1 to TRBJ2-1; 14 bases are a match to TRBD2. Germline V gene data show CDR1 as DFQATT and CDR2 as SNEGSKA (reference sequence). Losses at the gene ends were 3 bases for V and 3 bases for J; bases not matched to a gene: 7. CDR3 length: 17 amino acids. The CDR3 is CSASLGLAGGNYNEQFF. The CDR3 bases that were read are TGCAGTGCTAGCCTTGGACTAGCGGGAGGTAACTACAATGAG.

This clone was detected many times. The read ends 3 residues before the CDR3 terminus; that terminus is restored from the germline J gene. The chain uses TRBV19 and TRBJ2-7; 7 nucleotides line up with TRBD1. The CDR3 totals 15 residues. The germline V gene has CDR1 LNHDA and CDR2 SQIVND (reference sequence). V dropped 9 bases and J dropped 1; count of bases not matched to a gene: 12. CDR3 DNA, as far as it was read: TGTGCCAGCTACACAATACAGGGGTATTCCTACGAG. Protein product: CASYTIQGYSYE. The whole CDR3 is CASYTIQGYSYEQYF.